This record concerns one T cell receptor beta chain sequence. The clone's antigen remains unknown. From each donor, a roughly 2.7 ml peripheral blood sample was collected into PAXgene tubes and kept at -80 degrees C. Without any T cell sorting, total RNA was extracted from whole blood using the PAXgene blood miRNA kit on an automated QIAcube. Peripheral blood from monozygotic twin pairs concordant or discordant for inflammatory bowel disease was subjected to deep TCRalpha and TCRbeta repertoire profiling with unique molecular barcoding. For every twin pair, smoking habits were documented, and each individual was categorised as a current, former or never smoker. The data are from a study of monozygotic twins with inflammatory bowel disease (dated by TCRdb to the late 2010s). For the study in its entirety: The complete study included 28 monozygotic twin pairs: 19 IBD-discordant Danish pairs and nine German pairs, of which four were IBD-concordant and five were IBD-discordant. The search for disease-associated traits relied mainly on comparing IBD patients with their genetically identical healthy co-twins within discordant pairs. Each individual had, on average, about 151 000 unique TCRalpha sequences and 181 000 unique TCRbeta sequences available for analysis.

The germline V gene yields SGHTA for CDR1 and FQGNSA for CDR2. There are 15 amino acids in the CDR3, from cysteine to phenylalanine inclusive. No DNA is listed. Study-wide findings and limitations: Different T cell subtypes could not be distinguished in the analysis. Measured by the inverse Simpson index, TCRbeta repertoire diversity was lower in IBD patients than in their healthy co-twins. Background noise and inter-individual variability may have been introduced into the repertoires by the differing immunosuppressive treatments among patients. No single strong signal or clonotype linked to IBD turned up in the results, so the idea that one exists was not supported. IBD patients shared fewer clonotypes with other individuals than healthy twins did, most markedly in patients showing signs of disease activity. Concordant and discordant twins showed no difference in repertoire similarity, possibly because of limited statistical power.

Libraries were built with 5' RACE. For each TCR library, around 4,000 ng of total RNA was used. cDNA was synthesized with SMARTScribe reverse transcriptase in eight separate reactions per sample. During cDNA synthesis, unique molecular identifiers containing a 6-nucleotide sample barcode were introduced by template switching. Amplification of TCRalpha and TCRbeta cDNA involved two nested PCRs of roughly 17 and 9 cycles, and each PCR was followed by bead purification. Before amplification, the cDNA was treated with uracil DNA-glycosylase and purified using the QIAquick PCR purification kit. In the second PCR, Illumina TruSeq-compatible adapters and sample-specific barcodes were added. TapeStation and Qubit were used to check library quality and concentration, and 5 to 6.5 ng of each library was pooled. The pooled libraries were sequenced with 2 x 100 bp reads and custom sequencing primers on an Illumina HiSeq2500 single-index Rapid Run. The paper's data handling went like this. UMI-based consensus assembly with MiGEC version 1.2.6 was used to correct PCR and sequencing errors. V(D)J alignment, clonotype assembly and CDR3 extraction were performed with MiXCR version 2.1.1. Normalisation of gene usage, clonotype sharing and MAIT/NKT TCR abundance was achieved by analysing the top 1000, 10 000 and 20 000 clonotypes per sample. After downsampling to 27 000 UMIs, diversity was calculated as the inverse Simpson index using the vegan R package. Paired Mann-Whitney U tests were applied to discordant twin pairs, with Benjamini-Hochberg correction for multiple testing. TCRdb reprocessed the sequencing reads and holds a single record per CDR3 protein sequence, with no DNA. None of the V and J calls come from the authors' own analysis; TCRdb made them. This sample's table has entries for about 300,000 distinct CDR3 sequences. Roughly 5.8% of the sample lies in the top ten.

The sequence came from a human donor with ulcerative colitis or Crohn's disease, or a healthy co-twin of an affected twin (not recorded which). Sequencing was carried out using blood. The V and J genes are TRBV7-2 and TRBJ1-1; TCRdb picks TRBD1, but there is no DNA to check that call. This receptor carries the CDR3 CASSTGRQGVTEAFF.